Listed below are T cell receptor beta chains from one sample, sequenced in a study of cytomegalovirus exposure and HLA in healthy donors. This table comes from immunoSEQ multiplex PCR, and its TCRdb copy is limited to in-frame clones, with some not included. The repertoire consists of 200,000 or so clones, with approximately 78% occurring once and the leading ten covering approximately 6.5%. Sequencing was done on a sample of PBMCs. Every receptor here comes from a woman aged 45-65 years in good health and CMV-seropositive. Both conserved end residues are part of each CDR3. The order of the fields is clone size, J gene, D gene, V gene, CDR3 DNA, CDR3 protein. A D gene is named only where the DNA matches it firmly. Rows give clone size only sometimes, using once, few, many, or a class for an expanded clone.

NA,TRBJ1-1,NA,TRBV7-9,TGTGCCAGCAGCTTCGAATCAGGATTTACTGAAGCTTTCTTT,CASSFESGFTEAFF
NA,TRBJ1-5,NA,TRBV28,TGTGCCAGCAAGCTAGGGGCTAACGGTCAGCCCCAGCATTTT,CASKLGANGQPQHF
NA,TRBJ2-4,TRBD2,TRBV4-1,TGCGCCAGCAGCCAAGGGGGACTAGCGGAAAACATTCAGTACTTC,CASSQGGLAENIQYF
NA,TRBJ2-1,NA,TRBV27,TGTGCCAGCACCACCCTCAAGAGGGGGAGTAGTTATAATGAGCAGTTCTTC,CASTTLKRGSSYNEQFF
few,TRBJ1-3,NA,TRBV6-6,TGTGCCAGCATGGGAGGGGACATCTCTGGAAACACCATATATTTT,CASMGGDISGNTIYF
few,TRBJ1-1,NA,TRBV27,TGTGCCAGCAGCAGGATGGGAGTCCCTGAAGCTTTCTTT,CASSRMGVPEAFF
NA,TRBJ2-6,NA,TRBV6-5,TGTGCCAGCAGTTACTCGACTGGGGCCAACGGCCTGACTTTC,CASSYSTGANGLTF
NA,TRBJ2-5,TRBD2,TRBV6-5,TGTGCCAGCAGTCGCCGGAAAGGGAGGGAGGCCCAGTACTTC,CASSRRKGREAQYF
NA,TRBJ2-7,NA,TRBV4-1,TGCGCCAGCAGCCAAGCTAGGTCGTCCTACGAGCAGTACTTC,CASSQARSSYEQYF
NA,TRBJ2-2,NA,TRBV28,TGTGCCAGCAGTCCCATAGAGGACACCGGGGAGCTGTTTTTT,CASSPIEDTGELFF
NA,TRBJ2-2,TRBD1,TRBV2,TGTGCCAGCAGTCGGGACAGGGGAATCGGGGAGCTGTTTTTT,CASSRDRGIGELFF
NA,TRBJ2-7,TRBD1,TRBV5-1,TGCGCCAGCAGCCGGGACAGGGAGGCCGAGCAGTACTTC,CASSRDREAEQYF
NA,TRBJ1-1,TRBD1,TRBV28,TGTGCCAGCAGTACCCGGACAGGCGGCACTGAAGCTTTCTTT,CASSTRTGGTEAFF
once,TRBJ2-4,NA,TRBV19,TGTGCCAGTACAGGGGAAAACATTCAGTACTTC,CASTGENIQYF
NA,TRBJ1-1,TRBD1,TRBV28,TGTGCCAGCATCTCAATCAGGGGGCCAGGGGTGAACACTGAAGCTTTCTTT,CASISIRGPGVNTEAFF
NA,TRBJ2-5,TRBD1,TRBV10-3,TGTGCCATCAGTGCGGGGCAGGGGGCACAAGAGACCCAGTACTTC,CAISAGQGAQETQYF
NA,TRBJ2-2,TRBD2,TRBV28,TGTGCCAGCAGCGGACTAGCGGGAGAAACCGGGGAGCTGTTTTTT,CASSGLAGETGELFF
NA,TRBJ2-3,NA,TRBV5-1,TGCGCCAGCAGCTTGGGGGGAGACACAGATACGCAGTATTTT,CASSLGGDTDTQYF
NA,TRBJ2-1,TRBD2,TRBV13,TGTGCCAGCACCCTGGGCCTAGCGGGAGCCTTAGGCAATGAGCAGTTCTTC,CASTLGLAGALGNEQFF
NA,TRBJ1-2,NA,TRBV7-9,TGTGCCAGCAGCTTAGGAGGGACTTATGGCTACACCTTC,CASSLGGTYGYTF
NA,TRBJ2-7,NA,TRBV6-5,TGTGCCAGCAAGGGGCCCGGGAGACTCGAGCAGTACTTC,CASKGPGRLEQYF
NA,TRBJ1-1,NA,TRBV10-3,TGTGCCATCAGTGCGGAGCCGCTGGACACTGAAGCTTTCTTT,CAISAEPLDTEAFF
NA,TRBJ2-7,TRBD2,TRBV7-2,TGTGCCAGCAGCTTAGGGGGGGGGAAGGGCTACGAGCAGTACTTC,CASSLGGGKGYEQYF
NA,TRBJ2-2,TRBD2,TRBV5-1,TGCGCCAGCAGCTTACTAGCGGGAGACACCGGGGAGCTGTTTTTT,CASSLLAGDTGELFF
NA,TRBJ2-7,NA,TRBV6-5,TGTGCCAGCAGTTACTCGAGTGGTCAGGGGTACGAGCAGTACTTC,CASSYSSGQGYEQYF
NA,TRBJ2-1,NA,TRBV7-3,TGTGCCAGCGGGTCGGGGAATGAGCAGTTCTTC,CASGSGNEQFF
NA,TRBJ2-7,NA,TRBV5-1,TGCGCCAGCAGCTTGGTGGCAGGGACCTACGAGCAGTACTTC,CASSLVAGTYEQYF
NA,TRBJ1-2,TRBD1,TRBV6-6,TGTGCCAGCAGTTCGAGGACAGGGGCCAACTATGGCTACACCTTC,CASSSRTGANYGYTF
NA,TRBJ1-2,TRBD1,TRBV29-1,TGCAGCGCCGCAACAGGGGAAGACTATGGCTACACCTTC,CSAATGEDYGYTF
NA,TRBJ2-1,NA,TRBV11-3,TGTGCCAGCAGCCCCCTAGTTAATAGTGAGCAGTTCTTC,CASSPLVNSEQFF
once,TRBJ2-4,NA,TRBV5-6,TGTGCCAGCAGCTTTAAGGGGATAGCCAAAAACATTCAGTACTTC,CASSFKGIAKNIQYF
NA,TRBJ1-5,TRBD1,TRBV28,TGTGCCAGCAGTCTGACAGGGGATCAGCCCCAGCATTTT,CASSLTGDQPQHF
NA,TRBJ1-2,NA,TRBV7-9,TGTTCCAGCAGCTCTTATCCCCCCTATGGCTACACCTTC,CSSSSYPPYGYTF
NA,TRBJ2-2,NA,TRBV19,TGTGCCAGTAGTATTTGGACACTGAACACCGGGGAGCTGTTTTTT,CASSIWTLNTGELFF
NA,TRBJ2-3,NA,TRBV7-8,TGTGCCAGCAGCATCGGGTCTTATACGCAGTATTTT,CASSIGSYTQYF
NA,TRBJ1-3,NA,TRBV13,TGTGCCAGCAGGTTTACAGGGTCCTCAGCCCGGCCTGGAAACACCATATATTTT,CASRFTGSSARPGNTIYF
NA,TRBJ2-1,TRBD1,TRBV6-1,TGTGCCAGCGAGACAGGGCTGGGCTCCTACAATGAGCAGTTCTTC,CASETGLGSYNEQFF
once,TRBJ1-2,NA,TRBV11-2,TGTGCCAGCAGCTTAGTACATGGTTATGGCTACACCTTC,CASSLVHGYGYTF
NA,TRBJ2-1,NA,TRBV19,TGTGCCAGTAGTATAGACACTAACAATGAGCAGTTCTTC,CASSIDTNNEQFF